Shown below are 12 T cell receptor beta chains from a single sample sequenced in a study of blood T cell repertoires in COVID-19. This table comes from immunoSEQ multiplex PCR, and its TCRdb copy is limited to in-frame clones, with some not included. In the table there are about 280,000 clones, about 86% of which are singletons. Sample: peripheral blood. The receptor source for this set is a woman between 65 and 79 years old with COVID-19, enrolled during active disease.

CDR3 sequence: CASSYLISTDTQYF. The CDR3 coding sequence is TGTGCCAGCAGTTATCTTATAAGCACAGATACGCAGTATTTT. The V gene is TRBV6-5, the J gene TRBJ2-3; D not resolved. The CDR3 totals 14 residues. CDR1 MNHEY and CDR2 SVGAGI come from the germline V gene. Trimming shortened V by 3 bases and J by 0 bases, and 7 bases separated the two germline ends.

The CDR3 here is CSVLRTGDTYNEQFF. The CDR3 DNA reads TGCAGCGTTTTGCGGACAGGGGATACGTACAATGAGCAGTTCTTC. The chain has TRBV29-1 and TRBJ2-1, with 9 nucleotides matching TRBD1. V lost 5 bases, J lost 4 bases, and 9 bases stayed unmatched. This CDR3 comprises 15 residues. Looked up from germline, CDR1 is SQVTM and CDR2 is ANQGSEA.

The rearrangement joins TRBV20-1 to TRBJ1-2; 10 nucleotides match TRBD1. This CDR3 region has 13 residues. The junction had 2 bases not matched to a gene; V was cut back by 3 bases and J by 4 bases. Germline-derived CDR1 and CDR2 are DFQATT and SNEGSKA (reference sequence). The CDR3 DNA follows: TGCAGTGCTAGTAGGGACAGGGGCTATGGCTACACCTTC. This encodes CSASRDRGYGYTF.

This clone was observed once. The V call is TRBV5-1, the J call TRBJ1-2; D remains unclear. Germline-derived CDR1 and CDR2 are SGHRS and YFSETQ. This CDR3 spans 14 amino acids. V lost 2 bases to trimming and J lost 5 bases, with 13 bases between them. CDR3 region: CASSFRTLRYGYTF. DNA of the CDR3: TGCGCCAGCAGCTTCAGGACTTTAAGATATGGCTACACCTTC. Using reference TRBV5-1 and TRBJ1-2 for the parts outside the CDR3, the full variable domain is KAGVTQTPRYLIKTRGQQVTLSCSPISGHRSVSWYQQTPGQGLQFLFEYFSETQRNKGNFPGRFSGRQFSNSRSEMNVSTLELGDSALYLCASSFRTLRYGYTFGSGTRLTVV.

In DNA form, the CDR3 reads TGTGCCAGCAGTTTAGGTTCGAAGTGGAGCACCGGGGAGCTGTTTTTT. Translation gives CASSLGSKWSTGELFF. The V gene is TRBV27, the J gene TRBJ2-2; unclear D gene. The V gene lost 2 bases and the J gene lost 4 bases, with 14 bases spanning the gap. This CDR3 contains 16 residues. Germline assignment: CDR1 MNHEY and CDR2 SMNVEV (reference sequence).

The chain links TRBV29-1 to TRBJ2-1, with D perhaps assigned TRBD1 or TRBD2 (5 bases each). Trimming pared 7 bases from V and 0 bases from J, leaving 10 bases between. Germline CDR1 reads SQVTM; CDR2 reads ANQGSEA. This CDR3 has 13 residues. This CDR3 reads CSGGRGSYNEQFF. DNA of the CDR3: TGCAGCGGGGGACGGGGCTCCTACAATGAGCAGTTCTTC.

This clone was counted only a few times. V usage is TRBV4-3 and J usage is TRBJ1-1; no reliable D call. Germline CDR1 and CDR2: LGHNA and YSLEER. Trimming removed 1 base from V and 9 bases from J, with 6 bases in between. The CDR3 is 11 residues long. The CDR3 is CASSQGEKAFF. The DNA of the CDR3 is TGCGCCAGCAGCCAAGGAGAGAAAGCTTTCTTT.

The chain combines TRBV6-1 with TRBJ1-6, with 12 bases aligning to TRBD1. Trimming at V came to 2 bases and at J to 7 bases, leaving 9 bases not matched to a gene. Germline values: CDR1 MNHNS, CDR2 SASEGT. This CDR3 is 18 amino acids long. The DNA of the CDR3 is TGTGCCAGCAGTGAATGGCTGGGACAGGGGGCAAGGAATTCACCCCTCCACTTT. Its translation: CASSEWLGQGARNSPLHF.

Remarks on this clone: The same CDR3 arises from other DNA sequences in this sample as well. The genes are TRBV5-1 and TRBJ2-5; the match to TRBD2 covers 8 bases. Germline V CDR1 and CDR2: SGHRS, YFSETQ. The CDR3 sequence is 15 residues long. Trimming took 0 bases from V and 2 from J; bases not matched to a gene: 3. The CDR3 protein is CASSLAGGVQETQYF. CDR3 sequence (DNA): TGCGCCAGCAGCTTGGCGGGGGGGGTACAAGAGACCCAGTACTTC.

V gene TRBV6-5 combines with J gene TRBJ2-7; D remains unclear. There are 13 residues in the CDR3. Trimming left V 9 bases short and J 1 base short, with 13 bases between. The germline V gene has CDR1 MNHEY and CDR2 SVGAGI. For the CDR3, the DNA is TGTGCCAGTAAACCAACAGCTTCCTACGAGCAGTACTTC. It specifies CASKPTASYEQYF.

In its sample, this clone was seen a few times. The V call is TRBV5-8, the J call TRBJ1-5, with 7 bases that match TRBD1. This CDR3 spans 15 amino acids. Germline CDR1 reads SGHTS; CDR2 reads YDEGEE. V shed 4 bases and J 6 bases; nucleotides not matched to a gene: 10. The CDR3 DNA follows: TGTGCCAGCAGCCTCGGGACAGTTTGGTCTCAGCCCCAGCATTTT. Protein sequence: CASSLGTVWSQPQHF. Together with reference TRBV5-8 and TRBJ1-5, the CDR3 gives the full variable domain: EAGVTQSPTHLIKTRGQQATLRCSPISGHTSVYWYQQALGLGLQFLLWYDEGEERNRGNFPPRFSGRQFPNYSSELNVNALELEDSALYLCASSLGTVWSQPQHFGDGTRLSIL.

The rearrangement joins TRBV6-5 to TRBJ1-4, with TRBD1 as a possible D gene (6 bases). CDR1 and CDR2 from the germline V gene are MNHEY and SVGAGI. The V end lost 9 bases, the J end lost 1 base, and 9 bases lay between the germline ends. The CDR3 is 13 residues long. The CDR3 region is CASWGQTNEKLFF. CDR3 DNA: TGTGCCAGTTGGGGGCAAACTAATGAAAAACTGTTTTTT.